Each of the 22 T cell receptor beta chains below was sequenced from the same sample in a study of T-cell memory formation after mild COVID-19. TCRdb passed the 5' RACE reads through MiXCR, listing each CDR3 protein once. Here the sample spans a few hundred thousand distinct CDR3 sequences, approximately 15% being singletons. The sequencing sample was made of PBMCs or a T cell subset sorted from them (not recorded which). The receptors shown here come from a man aged 18 to 30 who had mild COVID-19 (a few samples of this study predate the infection). Cell type and time point are not known.

The gene calls are TRBV6-2 or TRBV6-3 and TRBJ1-2; D is uncertain. The CDR3 runs to 19 residues. V shed 2 bases and J shed 6 bases, with 28 bases lying between them. Germline V gives CDR1 MNHEY, CDR2 SVGEGT. The CDR3 DNA reads as TGTGCCAGCAGTTACCCTAGTTTCGACCCCCGAAAGGATCTCGATGGCTACACCTTC. The encoded protein is CASSYPSFDPRKDLDGYTF.

This clonotype was observed many times. This chain joins TRBV3-2 and TRBJ2-7. TRBV3-2 is tagged as a pseudogene. The CDR3 has 13 residues. CDR3 region: CASSQDGDYEQYV. As DNA, the CDR3 is TGTGCCAGCAGCCAAGACGGAGACTACGAGCAGTACGTC.

This clonotype was counted a few times. The chain employs TRBV27 and TRBJ1-2; 10 bases align to TRBD1. Trimming removed 7 bases from V and 8 bases from J; junction bases left unmatched: 10. CDR1 and CDR2 (germline): MNHEY, SMNVEV (reference sequence). The CDR3 contains 14 residues. CDR3 amino acids: CASTAVTGGRGYTF. Here the CDR3 DNA reads TGTGCCAGCACCGCCGTGACAGGGGGCAGAGGCTACACCTTC.

This clonotype turned up a few times. CDR3 protein: CASSHTDRGRNGYTF. CDR3 nucleotide sequence: TGCGCCAGCAGCCATACGGACAGGGGACGCAATGGCTACACCTTC. The chain carries TRBV4-3 and TRBJ1-2, with 9 bases aligning to TRBD1. Per germline, CDR1 LGHNA and CDR2 YSLEER. The CDR3 spans 15 residues. J was trimmed by 6 bases and V by 3 bases; bases with no gene match: 8.

The chain links TRBV24-1 to TRBJ2-3; D remains unclear. This CDR3 contains 12 residues. Germline V gene lookup returns CDR1 KGHDR and CDR2 SFDVKD. V was cut by 10 bases and J by 6 bases, with 13 bases left in between. CDR3 protein: CATRDGSDTQYF. Written as DNA, the CDR3 is TGTGCCACAAGAGACGGGTCGGATACGCAGTATTTT.

The chain employs TRBV27 and TRBJ2-2; D gene uncertain. Germline CDR1 and CDR2: MNHEY and SMNVEV (reference sequence). The ends were cut back, 6 bases at V and 6 bases at J, with 8 bases in the middle. This CDR3 is built from 12 residues. CDR3 coding DNA: TGTGCCAGCAGCTACACGGCCGGGGAGCTGTTTTTT. It encodes CASSYTAGELFF.

The chain couples TRBV9 to TRBJ1-4, with 7 bases aligning to TRBD1. After removal of 4 bases from V and 7 bases from J, the junction contained 13 bases not matched to a gene. The CDR3 has 16 amino acids. Germline V gives CDR1 SGDLS, CDR2 YYNGEE. For the CDR3, the DNA is TGTGCCAGCAGCAAACAAACAGGGGACGTTGGTGAAAAACTGTTTTTT. Amino acid sequence: CASSKQTGDVGEKLFF.

This clonotype was seen a handful of times. This rearrangement joins TRBV7-2 to TRBJ2-3; 13 bases match TRBD2. V lost 3 bases to trimming and J lost 6 bases; unmatched junction nucleotides: 9. The CDR3 covers 17 residues. CDR1 SGHTA and CDR2 FQGNSA come from the germline V gene. The CDR3 loop reads CASSFSGTSGAPDTQYF. The CDR3 coding sequence is TGTGCCAGCAGCTTTTCCGGGACTAGCGGGGCGCCGGATACGCAGTATTTT.

This clonotype was picked up a small number of times. V usage is TRBV9 and J usage is TRBJ1-1; D remains ambiguous. V was clipped by 0 bases and J by 3 bases, with 12 bases between them. The V gene's germline CDR1 is SGDLS and CDR2 YYNGEE. The CDR3 loop spans 15 amino acids. This chain's CDR3 is CASSVGPNLDTEAFF. The CDR3, as DNA: TGTGCCAGCAGCGTAGGACCTAACCTGGACACTGAAGCTTTCTTT.

Many counts were recorded for this clonotype. The chain combines TRBV7-2 with TRBJ2-3; 12 bases line up with TRBD2. V lost 8 bases to trimming and J lost 3 bases; unmatched junction nucleotides: 3. From germline, CDR1 is SGHTA and CDR2 FQGNSA. This CDR3 comprises 14 residues. As DNA, the CDR3 is TGTGCCAGCCTGACTAGCGGGGGAACAGATACGCAGTATTTT. Its translation is CASLTSGGTDTQYF.

This clonotype was counted only a few times. The CDR3 DNA is TGTGCCAGCAGCTTGGAAGCCAGACCCCGGGCAGATACGCAGTATTTT. Protein: CASSLEARPRADTQYF. The chain joins TRBV5-5 to TRBJ2-3; no reliable D call. Trimming stripped 0 bases from V and 4 bases from J, with 15 bases between. The germline V gene has CDR1 SGHKS and CDR2 YYEKEE (reference sequence). The CDR3 consists of 16 residues.

A few counts support this clonotype. The CDR3 loop reads CASRIQGNEKLFF. The DNA for the CDR3 is TGTGCCAGCAGGATACAGGGAAATGAAAAACTGTTTTTT. The chain employs TRBV5-5 and TRBJ1-4; possible D gene TRBD1, 6 bases. Trimming removed 5 bases at V and 5 bases at J, with 10 bases between. The CDR3 is 13 amino acids. Germline CDR1 reads SGHKS; CDR2 reads YYEKEE (reference sequence). Based on the CDR3 plus reference TRBV5-5 and TRBJ1-4, the full variable domain is DAGVTQSPTHLIKTRGQQVTLRCSPISGHKSVSWYQQVLGQGPQFIFQYYEKEERGRGNFPDRFSARQFPNYSSELNVNALLLGDSALYLCASRIQGNEKLFFGSGTQLSVL.

This clonotype appeared many times. The chain carries TRBV5-1 and TRBJ1-2, with 11 bases aligning to TRBD1. The germline CDR1 and CDR2 sequences are SGHRS and YFSETQ. V lost 3 bases and J lost 3; bases outside the gene matches: 7. This CDR3 is built from 16 residues. Written as DNA, the CDR3 is TGCGCCAGCAGCTCGGGTGGACAGGGGGCAGACTATGGCTACACCTTC. This gives the protein CASSSGGQGADYGYTF.

The chain has TRBV2 and TRBJ2-5; D may be TRBD2 (5 bases). This CDR3 comprises 15 residues. From germline, CDR1 is SNHLY and CDR2 FYNNEI. The ends were cut back, 4 bases at V and 1 base at J, with 13 bases in the middle. The CDR3 DNA sequence: TGTGCCAGCAGTGTGCTGGAAGGGAGCCAAGAGACCCAGTACTTC. Translated, it gives CASSVLEGSQETQYF.

This clonotype was seen a handful of times. CDR3 sequence reads: CASSLVEARGDTQYF. Here the CDR3 DNA reads TGTGCCAGCAGCTTAGTAGAGGCCAGGGGTGATACGCAGTATTTT. The V gene is TRBV7-9, the J gene TRBJ2-3; possibly TRBD1 for D (6 bases). Germline CDR1 and CDR2: SEHNR and FQNEAQ (reference sequence). The V end was cut by 1 base, the J end by 6 bases, with 14 bases between. The CDR3 has 15 residues.

This clonotype has just a few counts. CDR3 region: CASSLSGGLYGYTF. CDR3 nucleotide sequence: TGTGCCAGCAGTCTCTCCGGGGGCCTCTATGGCTACACCTTC. The V call is TRBV12-3 or TRBV12-4, the J call TRBJ1-2; D might be TRBD1 (6 bases). The CDR3 loop spans 14 amino acids. Trimming shortened V by 5 bases and J by 4 bases, and 14 bases separated the two germline ends.

The chain links TRBV7-9 to TRBJ2-3; 10 positions match TRBD2. The germline V gene has CDR1 SEHNR and CDR2 FQNEAQ (reference sequence). V was clipped by 4 bases and J by 5 bases; unmatched bases: 24. The CDR3 totals 21 residues. Here the CDR3 DNA reads TGTGCCAGCAGCTCGTGGGGATTGCTAGCGGGGGCCTCCGAAGTAATAGATACGCAGTATTTT. Protein product: CASSSWGLLAGASEVIDTQYF.

This clonotype was picked up a small number of times. The genes are TRBV28 and TRBJ1-3; no definite D call. The CDR3 has 13 amino acids. Trimming cost V 6 bases and J 4 bases, with 10 bases left between them. Looked up from germline, CDR1 is MDHEN and CDR2 is SYDVKM. The CDR3 DNA reads as TGTGCCAGCAGCTTCTTGGGGGGAAACACCATATATTTT. As protein: CASSFLGGNTIYF.

There are many counts of this clonotype. The chain has TRBV12-3 or TRBV12-4 and TRBJ2-1; D is uncertain. V was trimmed by 6 bases and J by 6 bases, leaving 12 bases between them. CDR3 size: 13 residues. In DNA form, the CDR3 reads TGTGCCAGCAGCCCCGGGCCTGGCAATGAGCAGTTCTTC. Translated: CASSPGPGNEQFF.

This clonotype was recorded many times. The chain is built from TRBV7-6 and TRBJ1-5; 8 positions match TRBD1. V lost 3 bases and J lost 7; bases outside the gene matches: 2. The CDR3 totals 13 residues. Germline V lookup: CDR1 SGHVS, CDR2 FNYEAQ. CDR3 coding DNA: TGTGCCAGCAGCTTTGGACAGGGCCAGCCCCAGCATTTT. Its protein product is CASSFGQGQPQHF.

The gene calls are TRBV11-1 and TRBJ2-7; D possibly corresponds to TRBD2 (6 bases). CDR1 is SGHAT, CDR2 FQDESV, per germline (reference sequence). The CDR3 runs 16 residues. V was shortened by 2 bases and J by 2 bases, with 16 bases between the two germline ends. CDR3 region: CASSLYGVGLTYEQYV. CDR3 coding DNA: TGTGCCAGCAGCTTATACGGTGTGGGACTTACCTACGAGCAGTACGTC.

This clonotype was detected only once. The rearrangement uses TRBV12-3 or TRBV12-4 and TRBJ1-2, with 7 bases lining up with TRBD1. V lost 6 bases and J lost 1; bases outside the gene matches: 11. This CDR3 is built from 16 residues. CDR3 residues: CASRPTGTGFNYGYTF. The CDR3 DNA is TGTGCCAGCAGGCCGACAGGGACTGGGTTTAACTATGGCTACACCTTC.